This T cell receptor beta chain was obtained from a study of tissue T cells after allogeneic stem cell transplantation. This clone was seen only a few times. Its antigen is undetermined. Gene names and germline match the mouse. The CDR3 goes on 1 residue after the read ends, and that part is filled in from the germline J gene. Time point denoted: mouse harvest day 14 after allogeneic transplant. Tail vein injection delivered 10^7 T-cell-depleted bone marrow cells and 10^6 splenic CD5+ T cells. B6 (H2b) cells into BALB/c (H2d) mice; tissues taken at day 7 or 14. This table comes from immunoSEQ multiplex PCR, and its TCRdb copy is limited to in-frame clones, with some not included. The table has under 5,500 clones, about 44% seen once. Looked up from germline, CDR1 is KGHPV and CDR2 is FQNQEV (reference sequence). V lost 0 bases and J lost 4; bases outside the gene matches: 6. The CDR3 runs 16 residues.

Study findings and constraints: Limitations included a small, clinically heterogeneous cohort and limited sampling depth.

The TCR comes from a female BALB/c mouse given C57BL/6 T cells with graft-versus-host disease after an allogeneic hematopoietic cell transplant. The chain recombines TRBV26 with TRBJ2-7, with TRBD2 matching 10 bases. Material: lymph node tissue. CDR3 bases read: TGTGCCAGCAGTCTGTCGAGACTGGGGGGCCTATATGAACAGTAC. As protein: CASSLSRLGGLYEQY. The entire CDR3 protein is CASSLSRLGGLYEQYF.